The clone carrying this T cell receptor (beta chain) was counted between two and nine times. This sample stems from a study of regulatory T cells in long-lasting Graves disease. Across the study: Over-5-year antithyroid drug use with positive TSH receptor antibodies defined persistent Graves' disease in the study.

Noted time point: persistent/refractory GD, antithyroid drugs over 5 years with positive TRAb. Scientists built the TCR library using RNA that was extracted from PBMCs. Arm-PCR of CDR3 regions and iRepertoire HTBI primers were used to build TCR beta libraries. TCRdb re-called the multiplex PCR reads with MiXCR, one entry per CDR3 protein. The repertoire includes about 300,000 distinct CDR3 sequences, under 25% of them detected once, and approximately 60% sits in the top ten. This receptor was identified in a female donor with Graves disease. This material consisted of peripheral blood mononuclear cells (PBMCs), taken when the disease was refractory, from a patient treated with antithyroid drugs.

CDR3 residues: CASSLGSLGDSWNEQFF. The CDR3 DNA reads as TGTGCCAGCAGCTTAGGGAGTTTGGGCGATAGTTGGAATGAGCAGTTCTTC. The chain joins TRBV7-2 to TRBJ2-1; D is undetermined. Trimming took 1 base from V and 7 from J, leaving 20 bases between them. Germline assignment: CDR1 SGHTA and CDR2 FQGNSA. This CDR3 region has 17 residues.